This T cell receptor beta chain comes out of a study of blood T cell repertoires in COVID-19 (dated by TCRdb to 2018 to 2020). Looking at the study overall: Samples from collaborators originated in the United States, Italy and Spain and spanned both the acute and convalescent phases of COVID-19. The material from the prospective study consisted of cDNA or gDNA derived from T cells, B-cell-depleted T cells, or PBMCs. Samples were obtained from the ongoing ImmuneRACE study (first 160 participants) and from over 1,000 subjects provided by 6 global collaborators. A de-identified subject ID, COVID-19 status, age in years and sex were almost always included in the sample metadata. Where HLA class I and class II types were available, the types were taken from metadata supplied by the sample provider, not from assay-based typing. Deeply sampled blood TCRbeta repertoires from subjects exposed to, actively infected with, or recovered from COVID-19 were included in the dataset. The repertoires were released in a freely available public database meant as a resource for research on the immune response to SARS-CoV-2. Here is what the overall study found, with its caveats: How much clinical and demographic metadata was included differed by source and by participant, and the metadata was provided uncurated.

Points on this clone: Its antigen target is currently unknown. Per-base quality was not reported, and no clone a single base away is much larger than it.

TCRbeta CDR3 regions were amplified from genomic DNA using the immunoSEQ Assay, a bias-controlled multiplex PCR. For the original study's pipeline: Within the assay, amplification of reference gene primers was used to estimate how many nucleated cells each sample contained. To quantify the absolute abundance of each unique TCRbeta CDR3 rearrangement, sequence reads were collapsed and filtered. For each sample, productive Simpson clonality was calculated by taking the square root of Simpson's diversity index across productive rearrangements. As stored in TCRdb, this immuneACCESS dataset retains in-frame rearrangements with V and J assigned. A fraction of the clones does not appear; measured against another copy, unresolved V genes explain less than half of the discrepancy, and the remainder lacks a known reason. V and J calls and clone size come straight from that table; D and trimming were deduced from the DNA. Counted in this sample were 200,000 to 250,000 clones; 80% to 90% of them appeared once. The ten largest clones represent 2.5% to 3.5% of the sample.

Whole blood was collected in K2EDTA tubes by collaborating institutions according to the institutions' own protocols. For TCRbeta analysis, collaborators shipped samples in one of three forms: frozen whole blood, isolated PBMCs, or DNA extracted from either of those sample types. Source material: peripheral blood. This TCR was recovered from a man aged 45-65 years with active or convalescent COVID-19.

The DNA sequence is TGTGCCAGCAGTCGACTCGGGCGGGGTTCACCCCTCCACTTT. Translated, it gives CASSRLGRGSPLHF. This chain is built from TRBV2 and TRBJ1-6; too little of a D gene remains to name it. From its cysteine to its phenylalanine, the CDR3 spans 14 amino acids. The only DNA kept is the CDR3, 42 bases in frame from the first base. Taken from the germline V gene, the CDR1 and CDR2 loops are SNHLY and FYNNEI. V and J are truncated by 5 bases and 9 bases respectively, leaving an intervening sequence of 14 bases.